The present T cell receptor (beta chain) was sequenced within a study of blood T cell repertoires in COVID-19. Study details: The study drew acute and convalescent COVID-19 samples from the United States, Italy and Spain. Sources were T cells, B-cell-depleted T cells, or PBMCs; the material itself was cDNA or gDNA.

The CDR3 is 14 amino acids. Germline loops: CDR1 WSHSY, CDR2 SAAADI. The V gene end was trimmed by 3 bases and the J gene end by 3 bases; junction bases not matched to a gene: 4. Sequencing used immunoSEQ multiplex PCR; TCRdb keeps in-frame clones, though not all of them. The data hold approximately 81,000 clones, with roughly four fifths observed a single time. Sequences were obtained from peripheral blood. This clonotype originated in a human donor in a cohort sampled during active COVID-19. The chain carries TRBV10-2 and TRBJ2-5; 7 bases line up with TRBD2. The CDR3 protein is CASSDLGGEETQYF. The CDR3 DNA reads as TGCGCCAGCAGTGATTTGGGGGGGGAAGAGACCCAGTACTTC.